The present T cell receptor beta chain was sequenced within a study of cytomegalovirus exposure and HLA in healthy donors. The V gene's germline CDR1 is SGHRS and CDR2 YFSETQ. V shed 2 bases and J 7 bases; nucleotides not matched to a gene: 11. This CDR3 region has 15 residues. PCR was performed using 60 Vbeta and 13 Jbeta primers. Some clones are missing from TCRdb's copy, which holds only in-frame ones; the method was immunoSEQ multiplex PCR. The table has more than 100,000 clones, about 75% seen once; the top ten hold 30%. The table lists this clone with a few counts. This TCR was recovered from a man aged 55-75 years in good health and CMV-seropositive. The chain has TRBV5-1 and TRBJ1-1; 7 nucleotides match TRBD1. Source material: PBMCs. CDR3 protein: CASSFSGTVGLEAFF. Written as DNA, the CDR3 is TGCGCCAGCAGCTTTTCCGGGACAGTGGGGCTTGAAGCTTTCTTT.